This T cell receptor (beta chain) was sequenced during a study of T-cell reconstitution after alpha-beta-depleted transplantation in children. Worth noting for this clonotype: Its antigen is currently unknown.

The TCRbeta library was prepared with unique molecular identifiers. TCRdb reprocessed the PCR reads via MiXCR and lists one record per CDR3 protein. The sample holds some 840,000 distinct CDR3 sequences, about 16% seen once. Study-wide findings and caveats: Diversity of TCRbeta at day 60 was high in some patients, arising from surviving recipient T cells and thymic progenitors. There were reportedly several hundred expanded graft clones from which alpha-beta T cells came about two months after transplant. T-cell numbers and diversity, one year after transplant, stemmed largely from T cells that were newly produced.

The CDR3 is 15 residues long. In germline, CDR1 is DFQATT, CDR2 SNEGSKA (reference sequence). V was shortened by 5 bases and J by 3 bases, with 17 bases between the two germline ends. The rearrangement links TRBV20-1 to TRBJ1-3, with TRBD1 as a possible D gene (6 bases). The starting material was PBMCs, mostly from graft donor cells, obtained 360 days after TCRalphabeta/CD19-depleted stem cell transplant. The TCR was taken from a male patient aged 10-17 years who had a stem cell transplant for acute lymphoblastic leukemia, so the T cells may come from the graft donor. Here the CDR3 DNA reads TGCAGTGCTGTGGTTCCCGGGACAAGTGGAAACACCATATATTTT. This translates into CSAVVPGTSGNTIYF.